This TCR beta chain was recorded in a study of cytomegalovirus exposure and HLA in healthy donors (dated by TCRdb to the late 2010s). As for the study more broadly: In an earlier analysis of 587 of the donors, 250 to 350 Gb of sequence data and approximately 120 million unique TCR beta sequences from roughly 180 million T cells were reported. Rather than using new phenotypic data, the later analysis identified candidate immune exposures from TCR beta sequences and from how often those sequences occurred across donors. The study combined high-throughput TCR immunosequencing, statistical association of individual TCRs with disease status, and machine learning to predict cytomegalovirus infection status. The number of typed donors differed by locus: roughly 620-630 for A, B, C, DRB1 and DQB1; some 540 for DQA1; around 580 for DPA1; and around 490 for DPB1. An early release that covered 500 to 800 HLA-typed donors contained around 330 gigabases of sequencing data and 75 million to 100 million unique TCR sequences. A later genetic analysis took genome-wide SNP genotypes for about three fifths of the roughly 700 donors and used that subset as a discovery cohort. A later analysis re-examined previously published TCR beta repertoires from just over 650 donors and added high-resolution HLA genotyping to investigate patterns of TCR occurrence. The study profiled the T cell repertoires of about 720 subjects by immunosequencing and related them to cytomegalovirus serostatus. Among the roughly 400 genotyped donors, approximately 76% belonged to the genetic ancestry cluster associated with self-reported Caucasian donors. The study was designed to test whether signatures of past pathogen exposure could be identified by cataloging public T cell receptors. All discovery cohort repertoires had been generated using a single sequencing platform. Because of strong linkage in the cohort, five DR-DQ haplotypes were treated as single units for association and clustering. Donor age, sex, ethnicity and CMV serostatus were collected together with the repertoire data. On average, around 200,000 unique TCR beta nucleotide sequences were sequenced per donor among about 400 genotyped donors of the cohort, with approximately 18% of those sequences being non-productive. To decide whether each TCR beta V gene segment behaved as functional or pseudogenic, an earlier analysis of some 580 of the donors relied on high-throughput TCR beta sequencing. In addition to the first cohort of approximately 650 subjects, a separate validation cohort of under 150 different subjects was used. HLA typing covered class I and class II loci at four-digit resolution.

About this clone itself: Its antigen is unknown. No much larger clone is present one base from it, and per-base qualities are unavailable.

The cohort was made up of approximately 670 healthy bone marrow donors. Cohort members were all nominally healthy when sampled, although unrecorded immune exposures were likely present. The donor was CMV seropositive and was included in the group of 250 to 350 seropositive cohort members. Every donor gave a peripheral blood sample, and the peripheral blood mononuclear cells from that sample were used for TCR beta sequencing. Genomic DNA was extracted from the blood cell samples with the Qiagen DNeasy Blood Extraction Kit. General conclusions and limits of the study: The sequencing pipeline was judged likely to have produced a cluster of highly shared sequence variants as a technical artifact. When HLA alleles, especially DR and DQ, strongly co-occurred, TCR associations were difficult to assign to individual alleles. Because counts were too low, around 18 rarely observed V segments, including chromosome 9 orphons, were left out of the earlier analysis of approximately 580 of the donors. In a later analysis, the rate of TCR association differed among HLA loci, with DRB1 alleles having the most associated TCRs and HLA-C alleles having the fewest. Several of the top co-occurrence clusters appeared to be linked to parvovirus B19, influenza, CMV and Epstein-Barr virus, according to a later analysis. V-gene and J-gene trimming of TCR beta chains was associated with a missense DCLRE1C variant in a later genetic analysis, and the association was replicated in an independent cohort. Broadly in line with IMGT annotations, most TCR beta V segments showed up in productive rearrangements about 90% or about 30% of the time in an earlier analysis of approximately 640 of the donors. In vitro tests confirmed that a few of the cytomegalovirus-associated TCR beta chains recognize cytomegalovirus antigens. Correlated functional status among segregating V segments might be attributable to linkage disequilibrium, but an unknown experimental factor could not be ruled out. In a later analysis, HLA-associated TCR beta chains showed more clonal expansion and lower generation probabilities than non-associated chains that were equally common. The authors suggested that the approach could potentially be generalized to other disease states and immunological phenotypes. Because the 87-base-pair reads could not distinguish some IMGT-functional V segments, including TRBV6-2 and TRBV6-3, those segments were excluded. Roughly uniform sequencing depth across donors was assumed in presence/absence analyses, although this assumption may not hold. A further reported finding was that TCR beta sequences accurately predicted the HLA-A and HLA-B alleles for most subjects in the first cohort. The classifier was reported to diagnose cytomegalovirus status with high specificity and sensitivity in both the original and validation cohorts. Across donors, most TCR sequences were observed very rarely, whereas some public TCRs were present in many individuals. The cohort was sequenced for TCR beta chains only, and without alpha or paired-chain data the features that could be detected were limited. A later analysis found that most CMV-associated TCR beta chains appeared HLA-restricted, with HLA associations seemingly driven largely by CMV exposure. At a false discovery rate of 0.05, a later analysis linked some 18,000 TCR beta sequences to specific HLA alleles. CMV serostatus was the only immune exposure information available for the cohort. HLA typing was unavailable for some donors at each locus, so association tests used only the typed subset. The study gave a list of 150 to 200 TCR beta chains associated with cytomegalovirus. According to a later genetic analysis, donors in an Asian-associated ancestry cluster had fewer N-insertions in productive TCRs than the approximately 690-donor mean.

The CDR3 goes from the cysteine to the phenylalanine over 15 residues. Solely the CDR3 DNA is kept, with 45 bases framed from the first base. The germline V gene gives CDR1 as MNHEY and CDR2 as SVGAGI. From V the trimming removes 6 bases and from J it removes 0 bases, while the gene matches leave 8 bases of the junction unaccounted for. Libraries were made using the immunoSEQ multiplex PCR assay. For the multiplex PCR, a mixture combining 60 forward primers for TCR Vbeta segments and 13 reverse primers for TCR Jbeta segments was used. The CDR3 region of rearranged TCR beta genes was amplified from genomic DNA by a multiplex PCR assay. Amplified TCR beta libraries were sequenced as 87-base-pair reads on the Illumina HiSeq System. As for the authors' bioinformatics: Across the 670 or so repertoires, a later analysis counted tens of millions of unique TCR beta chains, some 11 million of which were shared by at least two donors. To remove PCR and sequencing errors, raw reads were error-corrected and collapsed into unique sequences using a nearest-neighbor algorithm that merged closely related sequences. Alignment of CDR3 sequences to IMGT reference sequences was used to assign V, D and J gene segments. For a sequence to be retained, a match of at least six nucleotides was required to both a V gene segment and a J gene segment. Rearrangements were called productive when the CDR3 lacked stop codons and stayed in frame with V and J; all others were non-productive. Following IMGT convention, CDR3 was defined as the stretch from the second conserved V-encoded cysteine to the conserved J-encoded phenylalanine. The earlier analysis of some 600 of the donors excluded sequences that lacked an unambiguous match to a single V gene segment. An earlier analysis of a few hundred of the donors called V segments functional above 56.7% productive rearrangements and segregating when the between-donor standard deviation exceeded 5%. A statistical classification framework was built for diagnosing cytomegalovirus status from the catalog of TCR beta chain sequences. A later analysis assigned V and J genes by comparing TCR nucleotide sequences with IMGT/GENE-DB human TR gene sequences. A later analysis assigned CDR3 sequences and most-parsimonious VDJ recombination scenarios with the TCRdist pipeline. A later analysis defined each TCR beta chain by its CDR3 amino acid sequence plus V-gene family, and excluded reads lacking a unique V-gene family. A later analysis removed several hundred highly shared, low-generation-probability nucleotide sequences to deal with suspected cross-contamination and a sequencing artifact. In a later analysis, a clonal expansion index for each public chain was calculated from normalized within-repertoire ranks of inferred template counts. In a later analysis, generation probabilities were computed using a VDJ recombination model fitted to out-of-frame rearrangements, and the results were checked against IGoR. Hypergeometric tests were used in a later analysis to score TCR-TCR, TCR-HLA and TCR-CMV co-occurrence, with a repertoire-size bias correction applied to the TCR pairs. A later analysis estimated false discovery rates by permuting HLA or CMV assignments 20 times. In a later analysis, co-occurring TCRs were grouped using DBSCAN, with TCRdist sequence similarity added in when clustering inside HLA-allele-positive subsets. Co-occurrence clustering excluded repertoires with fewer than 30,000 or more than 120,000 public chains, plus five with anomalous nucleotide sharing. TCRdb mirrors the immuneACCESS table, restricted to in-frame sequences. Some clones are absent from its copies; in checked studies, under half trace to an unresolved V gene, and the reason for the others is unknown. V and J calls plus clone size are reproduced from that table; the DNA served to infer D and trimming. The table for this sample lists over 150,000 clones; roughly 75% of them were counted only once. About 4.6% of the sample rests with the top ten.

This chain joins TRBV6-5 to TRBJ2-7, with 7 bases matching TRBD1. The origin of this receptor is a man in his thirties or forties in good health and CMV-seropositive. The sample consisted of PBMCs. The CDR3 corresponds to CASSYLRDSSYEQYF. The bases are TGTGCCAGCAGCTACCTCCGGGACAGCTCCTACGAGCAGTACTTC.